The present entry profiles one T cell receptor beta chain with its context. Six replicates per PBMC sample, mostly from 480 ng of genomic DNA. Clones were sequenced by immunoSEQ multiplex PCR, and TCRdb holds only the in-frame ones, with some missing. Of approximately 42,000 clones listed, 77% are singletons. This record comes from a study of neoadjuvant anti-PD-1 for oral cavity cancer. Study context: Patients mostly received three to four biweekly nivolumab doses at 3 mg/kg before surgery.

The CDR3 sequence is 15 residues long. Germline values: CDR1 SGHTA, CDR2 FQGTGA. The V segment lost 5 bases and the J segment 5 bases; nucleotides outside the gene matches: 5. Time point described: after neoadjuvant nivolumab, at surgical resection. The material was PBMCs, obtained after nivolumab (anti-PD-1) treatment. The receptor was isolated from a person between 35 and 79 years old with oral cavity squamous cell carcinoma. This chain joins TRBV7-3 and TRBJ1-4; the match to TRBD1 covers 10 bases. The CDR3 protein is CASSATGGGNEKLFF. The CDR3 DNA is TGTGCCAGCAGCGCGACAGGGGGCGGGAATGAAAAACTGTTTTTT.